This T cell receptor beta chain comes out of a study of cytomegalovirus exposure and HLA in healthy donors. Points from the study as a whole: Cytomegalovirus-associated TCR beta chains were listed, numbering some 180.

Germline V lookup: CDR1 MGHRA, CDR2 YSYEKL. This CDR3 is 14 amino acids long. V lost 2 bases to trimming and J lost 7 bases; unmatched junction nucleotides: 5. As regards this clone: What it recognizes is unknown.

This table comes from immunoSEQ multiplex PCR, and its TCRdb copy is limited to in-frame clones, with some not included. The data hold about 140,000 clones, with 94% observed a single time. The chain uses TRBV4-1 and TRBJ2-1, with TRBD2 matching 7 bases. The sequenced sample was PBMCs. This clonotype was sampled from a man younger than 30 in good health and CMV-seropositive. The CDR3 spells CASSQWSSGNEQFF. The DNA for the CDR3 is TGCGCCAGCAGCCAATGGTCTAGCGGTAATGAGCAGTTCTTC.